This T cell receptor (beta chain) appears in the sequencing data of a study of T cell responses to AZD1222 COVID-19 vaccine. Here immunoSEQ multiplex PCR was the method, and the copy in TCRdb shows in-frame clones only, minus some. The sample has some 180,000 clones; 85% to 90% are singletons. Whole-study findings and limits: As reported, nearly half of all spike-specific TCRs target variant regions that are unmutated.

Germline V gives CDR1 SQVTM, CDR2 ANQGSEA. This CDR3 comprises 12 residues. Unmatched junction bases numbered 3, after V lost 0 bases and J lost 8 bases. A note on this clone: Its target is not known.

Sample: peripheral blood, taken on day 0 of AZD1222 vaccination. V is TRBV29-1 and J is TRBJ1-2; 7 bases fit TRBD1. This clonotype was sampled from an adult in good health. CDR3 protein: CSVEETGSGYTF. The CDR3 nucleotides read TGCAGCGTTGAAGAGACAGGGTCCGGCTACACCTTC. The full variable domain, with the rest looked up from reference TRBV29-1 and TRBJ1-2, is SAVISQKPSRDICQRGTSLTIQCQVDSQVTMMFWYRQQPGQSLTLIATANQGSEATYESGFVIDKFPISRPNLTFSTLTVSNMSPEDSSIYLCSVEETGSGYTFGSGTRLTVV.